The 9 T cell receptor beta chains reported below all come from one sample, sequenced in a study of shared clonotypes between healthy human individuals. Only in-frame clones appear in the TCRdb table, and some are missing; sequencing was by immunoSEQ multiplex PCR. The data contain approximately 2,300,000 clones, 85% to 95% of them singletons. The sample taken for sequencing was naive CD4+ T cells from PBMCs. Subset meaning: CD45RA+ positively selected. The source of these receptors is a man aged 18 to 30 in good health. Some clones in this sample may be carry-over from other donors' samples.

This chain uses TRBV19 with TRBJ1-1; weak D call: TRBD1 (5 bases). V lost 7 bases, J lost 4 bases, and 13 bases lay in between. The length of the CDR3 is 13 residues. Germline CDR1 LNHDA, CDR2 SQIVND (reference sequence). The CDR3 is CASKAGRSTEAFF. The CDR3 region has the DNA TGTGCCAGTAAAGCAGGGAGGTCCACTGAAGCTTTCTTT.

The chain carries TRBV4-1 and TRBJ2-2; 9 nucleotides align to TRBD2. V lost 0 bases, J lost 1 base, and 18 bases stayed unmatched. This CDR3 contains 22 residues. CDR1 and CDR2 (germline): MGHRA, YSYEKL. The CDR3 DNA follows: TGCGCCAGCAGCCAAGACCCGACCGGTGGATTAGCGGGAGAGGTGAACACCGGGGAGCTGTTTTTT. Its protein is CASSQDPTGGLAGEVNTGELFF.

In regard to this clone: At the DNA level, this CDR3 is encoded by other sequences in the same sample as well. The chain couples TRBV4-1 to TRBJ2-1; 8 bases are a match to TRBD1. CDR3 length: 16 residues. Germline V gene lookup returns CDR1 MGHRA and CDR2 YSYEKL. With 1 base clipped from V and 4 bases from J, the junction kept 6 bases outside the gene matches. CDR3 sequence (DNA): TGCGCCAGCAGCCAAGGTGGCAGGGGGCTATACAATGAGCAGTTCTTC. Its translation: CASSQGGRGLYNEQFF.

The table lists this clone with a count of one. The V and J genes are TRBV7-3 and TRBJ1-2, with no clear D. Per the germline V gene, CDR1 is SGHTA and CDR2 is FQGTGA. This CDR3 comprises 13 residues. The V gene lost 2 bases and the J gene lost 7 bases, with 11 bases spanning the gap. CDR3 sequence reads: CASSLQSGSGYTF. The CDR3 DNA is TGTGCCAGCAGCTTACAAAGTGGGAGTGGCTACACCTTC.

As regards this clone: This specimen includes other DNA sequences encoding the same CDR3. V usage is TRBV19 and J usage is TRBJ2-1; the D is unclear. This CDR3 is 12 amino acids long. V was cut by 5 bases and J by 7 bases, with 9 bases left in between. Germline-derived CDR1 and CDR2 are LNHDA and SQIVND (reference sequence). The DNA for the CDR3 is TGTGCCAGTAGTCCCCGTAGAAATGAGCAGTTCTTC. It is translated as CASSPRRNEQFF. Full variable domain (remainder filled in from reference TRBV19 and TRBJ2-1): DGGITQSPKYLFRKEGQNVTLSCEQNLNHDAMYWYRQDPGQGLRLIYYSQIVNDFQKGDIAEGYSVSREKKESFPLTVTSAQKNPTAFYLCASSPRRNEQFFGPGTRLTVL.

The genes are TRBV18 and TRBJ2-7, with D uncertain. Trimming took 2 bases from V and 3 from J, leaving 17 bases between them. Germline CDR1 reads KGHSH; CDR2 reads LQKENI. The CDR3 is 16 residues long. The CDR3 protein is CASSPDRVSQLYEQYF. DNA of the CDR3: TGTGCCAGCTCACCAGATCGTGTGTCACAGCTCTACGAGCAGTACTTC.

The V and J genes are TRBV4-1 and TRBJ1-5; D possibly corresponds to TRBD1 (5 bases). This CDR3 region has 15 residues. The germline gives CDR1 MGHRA, CDR2 YSYEKL. Trimming removed 4 bases at V and 5 bases at J, with 15 bases between. Here the CDR3 reads CASSRLDRTDQPQHF. Here the CDR3 DNA reads TGCGCCAGCAGCCGATTAGACAGAACGGATCAGCCCCAGCATTTT.

CDR3 in amino acids: CASISTGTQPQHF. As DNA, the CDR3 is TGTGCCAGCATCTCTACGGGGACTCAGCCCCAGCATTTT. The V gene is TRBV28, the J gene TRBJ1-5; a possible D gene is TRBD1 (5 bases). There are 13 residues in the CDR3. Germline CDR1 reads MDHEN; CDR2 reads SYDVKM. Trimming removed 7 bases at V and 6 bases at J, with 13 bases between.

The V and J genes are TRBV30 and TRBJ2-3; a weak D match, TRBD1 (6 bases). The CDR3 sequence is 14 residues long. Trimming took 2 bases from V and 2 from J, leaving 11 bases between them. The germline CDR1 and CDR2 sequences are GTSNPN and SVGIG (reference sequence). The CDR3 is CAWSLGQFTDTQYF. For the CDR3, the DNA is TGTGCCTGGAGTTTAGGACAGTTCACAGATACGCAGTATTTT.